Listed here are 32 T cell receptor beta chains from one sample, sequenced in a study of blood T cell repertoires in COVID-19. Clones were sequenced by immunoSEQ multiplex PCR, and TCRdb holds only the in-frame ones, with some missing. The sample contains 130,000 to 150,000 clones, about 76% of which appear only once. Sequencing was carried out using peripheral blood. The receptors stem from a human donor in a cohort sampled during active COVID-19.

V is TRBV10-3 and J is TRBJ2-7; perhaps TRBD1 as D (6 bases). This CDR3 contains 14 residues. Per germline, CDR1 ENHRY and CDR2 SYGVKD. Trimming left V 7 bases short and J 6 bases short, with 19 bases between. The CDR3 sequence is CAITGQSVCVEQYF. CDR3 sequence (DNA): TGTGCCATCACAGGACAGTCGGTGTGCGTCGAGCAGTACTTC.

DNA for the CDR3: TGTGCTAGTGGTCCCGGACAGGGGCACACCGGGGAGCTGTTTTTT. It yields the protein CASGPGQGHTGELFF. The V and J genes are TRBV12-5 and TRBJ2-2, with 9 bases matching TRBD1. V was pared by 5 bases and J by 3 bases, with 4 bases of the junction left unmatched. The CDR3 length is 15 residues. The germline gives CDR1 LGHNT, CDR2 FRNRAP.

This chain links TRBV11-2 with TRBJ2-7; 7 bases align to TRBD2. Trimming at V came to 3 bases and at J to 3 bases, leaving 5 bases not matched to a gene. CDR3 length: 14 amino acids. Germline CDR1 reads SGHAT; CDR2 reads FQNNGV. The CDR3 loop is CASSFMAGVYEQYF. DNA for the CDR3: TGTGCCAGCAGCTTCATGGCGGGAGTCTACGAGCAGTACTTC.

V gene TRBV2 combines with J gene TRBJ2-2, with D perhaps matching TRBD2 (6 bases). The germline V gene has CDR1 SNHLY and CDR2 FYNNEI. This CDR3 contains 15 residues. V was trimmed by 2 bases and J by 5 bases, leaving 12 bases between them. The chain's CDR3 is CASSEWGELTGELFF. In DNA form, the CDR3 reads TGTGCCAGCAGTGAATGGGGGGAGTTGACCGGGGAGCTGTTTTTT.

This chain uses TRBV2 with TRBJ1-1; possible D gene TRBD1, 5 bases. The CDR3 has 13 amino acids. Germline V CDR1 and CDR2: SNHLY, FYNNEI. V gave up 4 bases and J gave up 1 base, with 7 bases separating them. The CDR3 loop is CASSADRNTEAFF. The CDR3 DNA reads as TGTGCCAGCAGTGCCGACAGGAACACTGAAGCTTTCTTT.

The chain links TRBV5-1 to TRBJ2-3; 14 bases map to TRBD2. Germline V gene lookup returns CDR1 SGHRS and CDR2 YFSETQ. The CDR3 has 18 residues. V shed 3 bases and J 1 base; nucleotides not matched to a gene: 7. The CDR3 region is CASSSGTSGSTGTDTQYF. In nucleotides, the CDR3 is TGCGCCAGCAGCTCCGGGACTAGCGGGAGTACGGGCACAGATACGCAGTATTTT.

J is TRBJ2-1 and V is TRBV2; a possible D gene is TRBD1 (5 bases). Germline V gene lookup returns CDR1 SNHLY and CDR2 FYNNEI. There are 15 residues in the CDR3. V shed 6 bases and J shed 3 bases, with 15 bases lying between them. Written as DNA, the CDR3 is TGTGCCAGCAGCCCCAGGCAGGGCGGCTACAATGAGCAGTTCTTC. Protein: CASSPRQGGYNEQFF.

This clone is a singleton in its sample. This rearrangement joins TRBV5-4 to TRBJ1-3; maybe TRBD1 (6 bases). This CDR3 has 14 residues. Between the trimmed V and J ends, which lost 2 bases and 4 bases, there was a span of 10 bases. Looked up from germline, CDR1 is SGHNT and CDR2 is YYREEE (reference sequence). This CDR3 is CASSFGGLGNTIYF. The CDR3 region has the DNA TGTGCCAGCAGCTTCGGGGGGCTAGGAAACACCATATATTTT. The entire variable domain, with the rest obtained from reference TRBV5-4 and TRBJ1-3, is as follows: ETGVTQSPTHLIKTRGQQVTLRCSSQSGHNTVSWYQQALGQGPQFIFQYYREEENGRGNFPPRFSGLQFPNYSSELNVNALELDDSALYLCASSFGGLGNTIYFGEGSWLTVV.

A few counts support this clone. The gene calls are TRBV28 and TRBJ1-1; the D is unclear. V gave up 3 bases and J gave up 1 base, with 12 bases separating them. The length of the CDR3 is 15 residues. CDR1 is MDHEN and CDR2 is SYDVKM in the germline V gene. The CDR3, as DNA: TGTGCCAGCAGTTTTTGGTCCGGGAAGAACACTGAAGCTTTCTTT. Translated, it gives CASSFWSGKNTEAFF.

CDR3 DNA: TGTGCCAGCAGGACAGGGGTTCCGTCCTACGAGCAGTACTTC. It encodes CASRTGVPSYEQYF. The V call is TRBV6-5, the J call TRBJ2-7, with 8 bases aligning to TRBD1. The ends lost 6 bases at V and 1 base at J; junction bases unmatched: 5. The CDR3 length is 14 residues. The V gene's germline CDR1 is MNHEY and CDR2 SVGAGI.

V gene TRBV7-2 combines with J gene TRBJ2-7; 7 bases line up with TRBD1. Germline CDR1 and CDR2: SGHTA and FQGNSA. After removal of 1 base from V and 5 bases from J, the junction contained 8 bases not matched to a gene. The CDR3 is 15 amino acids. CDR3 nucleotides: TGTGCCAGCAGCTTAGGGCGACAGGGCCTGGACGAGCAGTACTTC. It is translated as CASSLGRQGLDEQYF.

The chain is built from TRBV4-2 and TRBJ2-7, with 8 bases matching TRBD2. The CDR3 is 17 residues long. Germline V gene data show CDR1 as LGHNA and CDR2 as YNFKEQ. V trimming: 0 bases; J trimming: 5 bases; junction bases outside the gene matches: 12. The CDR3 loop is CASSQEPGTRWGDEQYF. CDR3 DNA: TGTGCCAGCAGCCAAGAGCCCGGGACTAGGTGGGGAGACGAGCAGTACTTC.

This clone was picked up a small number of times. This rearrangement joins TRBV7-8 to TRBJ1-5; TRBD1 might be the D (6 bases). Per germline, CDR1 SGHVS and CDR2 FQNEAQ. This CDR3 has 15 residues. The V and J ends lost 1 base and 2 bases respectively, with 9 bases between them. The CDR3 region has the DNA TGTGCCAGCAGCTTAGTACAGGGCGGCAATCAGCCCCAGCATTTT. Translation gives CASSLVQGGNQPQHF.

The V gene is TRBV27, the J gene TRBJ2-1; tentatively, D is TRBD2 (6 bases). The CDR3 covers 14 residues. CDR1 MNHEY and CDR2 SMNVEV come from the germline V gene (reference sequence). Trimming shortened V by 3 bases and J by 15 bases, and 21 bases separated the two germline ends. The CDR3 here is CASSFRQGGTVGFF. The CDR3 DNA sequence: TGTGCCAGCAGTTTCAGGCAAGGCGGGACCGTCGGGTTCTTC.

This clone appeared a few times. This rearrangement joins TRBV5-5 to TRBJ1-6, with TRBD1 matching 7 bases. Germline V CDR1 and CDR2: SGHKS, YYEKEE (reference sequence). J was trimmed by 7 bases and V by 3 bases; bases with no gene match: 7. The CDR3 length is 15 residues. Here the CDR3 DNA reads TGTGCCAGCAGCTCTTTCGACAGGGAGAATTCACCCCTCCACTTT. It encodes CASSSFDRENSPLHF.

The chain links TRBV1 to TRBJ2-7; whether TRBD2, the table's D call, matches the DNA was not checked. TRBV1 is tagged as a pseudogene. This CDR3 is built from 14 residues. The CDR3 DNA sequence: TGCACCAGCAGCCAAACACGCCTGGAGGCTAGCGGCTCCTTC. Translating it yields CTSSQTRLEASGSF.

The chain carries TRBV18 and TRBJ2-7; 8 positions agree with TRBD2. CDR1 is KGHSH and CDR2 is LQKENI in the germline V gene. Trimming at V came to 2 bases and at J to 4 bases, leaving 13 bases not matched to a gene. The CDR3 totals 17 residues. CDR3 nucleotides: TGTGCCAGCTCACCAGGAGGAGGCGGGCTAGCGGGTTACGAGCAGTACTTC. It specifies CASSPGGGGLAGYEQYF.

The chain uses TRBV28 and TRBJ2-3, with 8 positions matching TRBD1. V dropped 6 bases and J dropped 2; count of bases not matched to a gene: 13. CDR1 MDHEN and CDR2 SYDVKM come from the germline V gene. There are 17 residues in the CDR3. Here the CDR3 DNA reads TGTGCCAGCAGACCCAACCCAGGGGGCGGCTACACAGATACGCAGTATTTT. Amino acid sequence: CASRPNPGGGYTDTQYF.

The rearrangement joins TRBV11-2 to TRBJ1-4; D perhaps matches TRBD1 (5 bases). V dropped 5 bases and J dropped 6 bases, with 16 bases sitting between them. CDR1 SGHAT and CDR2 FQNNGV come from the germline V gene. This CDR3 has 15 amino acids. The CDR3 DNA is TGTGCCAGCAGCCCCCCCGACAGCAGAGATGAAAAACTGTTTTTT. It codes for CASSPPDSRDEKLFF.

The J gene is TRBJ1-5, the V gene TRBV19; no reliable D call. Germline V gene data show CDR1 as LNHDA and CDR2 as SQIVND (reference sequence). The CDR3 is 10 residues long. The germline V and J ends were trimmed by 9 bases and 4 bases, with 4 bases remaining between them. The CDR3 DNA reads TGTGCCAGCATGAATCAGCCCCAGCATTTT. This translates into CASMNQPQHF.

The chain links TRBV5-6 to TRBJ2-5, with 11 bases that match TRBD1. The V and J ends lost 1 base and 13 bases, in that order; junction bases with no gene match: 12. Germline assignment: CDR1 SGHDT and CDR2 YYEEEE. The CDR3 spans 15 residues. The CDR3 bases are TGTGCCAGCAGCTTGTCAGGACAGGGGGCGCGGGTTGGGTACTTC. It is translated as CASSLSGQGARVGYF.

V is TRBV28 and J is TRBJ1-4, with TRBD1 as a possible D gene (6 bases). Germline lookup yields CDR1 MDHEN and CDR2 SYDVKM. The CDR3 loop spans 15 amino acids. V was clipped by 4 bases and J by 8 bases, with 17 bases between them. The CDR3 DNA is TGTGCCAGCAGTTCCGCGGGGGGCGGGAGGGAAAAACTGTTTTTT. Translation: CASSSAGGGREKLFF.

This chain joins TRBV6-5 and TRBJ2-1, with TRBD1 as a possible D gene (5 bases). Trimming cost V 9 bases and J 6 bases, with 18 bases left between them. Germline V gene data show CDR1 as MNHEY and CDR2 as SVGAGI. The CDR3 has 14 residues. The CDR3 here is CASLREKPGNEQFF. The CDR3 region has the DNA TGTGCCAGTCTCAGGGAAAAGCCGGGCAATGAGCAGTTCTTC.

The chain employs TRBV6-5 and TRBJ2-5; D is unclear. The germline gives CDR1 MNHEY, CDR2 SVGAGI. This CDR3 has 13 residues. Between the trimmed V and J ends, which lost 0 bases and 4 bases, there was a span of 6 bases. CDR3 protein: CASSYSLRETQYF. In DNA, the CDR3 is TGTGCCAGCAGTTACTCGCTCAGAGAGACCCAGTACTTC.

The rearrangement uses TRBV11-2 and TRBJ2-5, with 7 bases matching TRBD1. This CDR3 is built from 16 residues. Germline V gives CDR1 SGHAT, CDR2 FQNNGV. The ends lost 2 bases at V and 3 bases at J; junction bases unmatched: 9. The CDR3 loop reads CASSLFGRQGKETQYF. The DNA for the CDR3 is TGTGCCAGCAGCTTATTTGGCCGACAGGGCAAAGAGACCCAGTACTTC.

V gene TRBV9 combines with J gene TRBJ2-5; TRBD2 might be the D (5 bases). This CDR3 is 14 amino acids long. Germline V gives CDR1 SGDLS, CDR2 YYNGEE. V lost 0 bases and J 5 bases, leaving 11 bases between the germline ends. Here the CDR3 DNA reads TGTGCCAGCAGCGTAGTCGGAATAGCGGAGACCCAGTACTTC. Amino acid sequence: CASSVVGIAETQYF.

DNA of the CDR3: TGTGCCAGCTCACCGCTAGCGGGAGGGGCAAATGAGCAGTTCTTC. Residues: CASSPLAGGANEQFF. The genes are TRBV18 and TRBJ2-1; 12 bases fit TRBD2. The J segment lost 7 bases and the V segment lost 3 bases, leaving 4 bases of the junction unmatched. Germline V CDR1 and CDR2: KGHSH, LQKENI. The CDR3 length is 15 residues.

This sequence joins TRBV19 and TRBJ2-5, with D unresolved. The CDR3 is made up of 13 amino acids. Germline-derived CDR1 and CDR2 are LNHDA and SQIVND (reference sequence). Deletions cut 3 bases from V and 2 bases from J, with 7 bases between. The CDR3 nucleotides are TGTGCCAGTAGTATCACGGTACAAGAGACCCAGTACTTC. It yields the protein CASSITVQETQYF.

The chain combines TRBV10-3 with TRBJ2-7; no reliable D call. CDR1 and CDR2 (germline): ENHRY, SYGVKD. Trimming shortened V by 3 bases and J by 0 bases, and 15 bases separated the two germline ends. CDR3 length: 16 residues. The CDR3, as DNA: TGTGCCATCAGTGATGGCCCCTCCACGGGCTCCTACGAGCAGTACTTC. This encodes CAISDGPSTGSYEQYF.

The V call is TRBV18, the J call TRBJ2-7, with 7 positions matching TRBD1. V gave up 3 bases and J gave up 3 bases; unmatched junction bases: 5. The length of the CDR3 is 14 residues. Germline CDR1 and CDR2: KGHSH and LQKENI. CDR3 coding DNA: TGTGCCAGCTCACCTCCTCGGGACAGCTACGAGCAGTACTTC. This codes for CASSPPRDSYEQYF.

The genes are TRBV28 and TRBJ2-1, with D possibly matching TRBD2 (5 bases). This CDR3 is 17 amino acids long. V gave up 7 bases and J gave up 8 bases, with 27 bases separating them. Germline lookup yields CDR1 MDHEN and CDR2 SYDVKM. The CDR3 region has the DNA TGTGCCAGCACCCGCCGCGGCGGCAGCCTCACCGGGGATGAGCAGTTCTTC. This translates into CASTRRGGSLTGDEQFF. Complete variable domain (other parts from reference TRBV28 and TRBJ2-1): DVKVTQSSRYLVKRTGEKVFLECVQDMDHENMFWYRQDPGLGLRLIYFSYDVKMKEKGDIPEGYSVSREKKERFSLILESASTNQTSMYLCASTRRGGSLTGDEQFFGPGTRLTVL.

This chain uses TRBV7-7 with TRBJ2-1; 7 nucleotides match TRBD1. V lost 4 bases and J lost 5; bases outside the gene matches: 2. CDR3 length equals 13 residues. Germline CDR1 and CDR2: SSHAT and FNYEAQ (reference sequence). The CDR3 DNA reads as TGTGCCAGCAGCTCGGGACAGAACAATGAGCAGTTCTTC. Its protein is CASSSGQNNEQFF.